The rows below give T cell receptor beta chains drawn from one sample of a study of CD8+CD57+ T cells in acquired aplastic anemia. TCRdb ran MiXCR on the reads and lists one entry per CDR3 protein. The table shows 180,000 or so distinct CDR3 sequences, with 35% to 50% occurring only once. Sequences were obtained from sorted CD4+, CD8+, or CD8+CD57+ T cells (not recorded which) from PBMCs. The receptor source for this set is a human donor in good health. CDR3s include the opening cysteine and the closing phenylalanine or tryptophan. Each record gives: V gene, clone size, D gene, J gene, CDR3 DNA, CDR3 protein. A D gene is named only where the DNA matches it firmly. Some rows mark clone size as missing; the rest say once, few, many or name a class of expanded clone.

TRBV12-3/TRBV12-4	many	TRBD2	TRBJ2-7	TGTGCCAGCAGTTTAGCGTTGAGCGGGAGTTGGTACGAGCAGTACTTC	CASSLALSGSWYEQYF
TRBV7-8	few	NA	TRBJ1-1	TGTGCCAGCAGCATCAAATGGGGTGAAGCTTTCTTT	CASSIKWGEAFF
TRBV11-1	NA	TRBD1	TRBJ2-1	TGTGCCAGCAGCCCCGGGACAGGGAACAATGAGCAGTTCTTC	CASSPGTGNNEQFF
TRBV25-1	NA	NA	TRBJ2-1	TGTGCCAGCAGTGGAGCGGAGAGCTCCTACAATGAGCAGTTCTTC	CASSGAESSYNEQFF
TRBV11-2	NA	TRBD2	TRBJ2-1	TGTGCCAGCAGCTTTACTAGCGGGAGGGCCTTTGAGCAGTTCTTC	CASSFTSGRAFEQFF
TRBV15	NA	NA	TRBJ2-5	TGTGCCACCAGCACCCGAACTGAAAAGACCCAGTACTTC	CATSTRTEKTQYF
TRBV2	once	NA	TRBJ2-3	TGTGCCAGCGTCCAGGGTTCTAGCACGGATACGCAGTATTTT	CASVQGSSTDTQYF
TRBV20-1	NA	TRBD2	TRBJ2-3	TGCAGTGCTCAACCCCCGGGAGGGGCCCGCTTCGGCGACACAGATACGCAGTATTTT	CSAQPPGGARFGDTDTQYF
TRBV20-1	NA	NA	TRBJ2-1	TGCAGTGTCCCATGGGGAGAGCGCAATGAGCAGTTCTTC	CSVPWGERNEQFF
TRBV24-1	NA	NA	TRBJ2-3	TGTGCCACCAGTGATTCCCCGAGCTTTAGCACAGATACGCAGTATTTT	CATSDSPSFSTDTQYF
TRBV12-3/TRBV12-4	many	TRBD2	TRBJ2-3	TGTGCCAGCGTAGGGGCGGGGGGGCGCACAGATACGCAGTATTTT	CASVGAGGRTDTQYF
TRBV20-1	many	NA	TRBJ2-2	TGCAGTGCTAGGCACACGAACACCGGGGAGCTGTTTTTT	CSARHTNTGELFF
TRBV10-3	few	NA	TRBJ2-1	TGTGCCATCAGTGACCCCCGCCAGAGTCTGGGCGCCAATGAGCAGTTCTTC	CAISDPRQSLGANEQFF
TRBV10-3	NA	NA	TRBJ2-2	TGTGCCATCAGTGAGACCGGGGAGCTGTTTTTT	CAISETGELFF